This T cell receptor (beta chain) came from a study of T-cell reconstitution after alpha-beta-depleted transplantation in children. The sample holds a few counts of this clonotype. A library of TCRbeta sequences, prepared with unique molecular identifiers, was generated. One entry per CDR3 protein results from TCRdb running MiXCR on the PCR reads. The table records some 490,000 distinct CDR3 sequences, roughly an eighth of them present only once. The clonotype originates from a human donor who donated a stem cell graft to a child with combined immunodeficiency. The starting material was PBMCs from the stem cell graft donor, obtained from the stem cell graft.

CDR3 DNA: TGCGCCAGCAGCTTGGAACTAGCGGGGGGCTTCTACAATGAGCAGTTCTTC. As protein: CASSLELAGGFYNEQFF. The chain joins TRBV5-1 to TRBJ2-1; 12 bases line up with TRBD2. The CDR3 is 17 amino acids. Unmatched junction bases numbered 4, after V lost 0 bases and J lost 3 bases. CDR1 is SGHRS and CDR2 is YFSETQ in the germline V gene.